This TCR beta chain was documented in a study of shared clonotypes between healthy human individuals (TCRdb year 2020). With regard to the full study: The cohort comprised a couple of women and a few men aged 18 to 49 years. For each donor, CD4 naive and CD4 memory were each run on three plates, CD8 naive on two plates, and CD8 memory on one plate. Blood TCR repertoires of five healthy adults were deeply sequenced to estimate repertoire size and the extent of clonotype sharing between individuals. Libraries were prepared and TCR repertoires were sequenced by different laboratories using diverse techniques, in order to increase sequencing depth and limit assay-specific biases. Per donor, leukapheresis produced somewhere between about 0.94 and 8.9 billion PBMCs.

Donors were healthy HIV-negative adults with no recently reported acute infections or vaccinations. Only Caucasian adults living in Nashville, Tennessee, USA were represented among the donors. CD4+ T cells were enriched through magnetic negative selection, after which naive cells were positively selected on CD45RA and the remaining negative fraction served as the memory subset. After blood collection by leukapheresis, PBMCs were isolated using Ficoll-Histopaque density gradient centrifugation and then cryopreserved in the vapor phase of liquid nitrogen. Analytical flow cytometry was used to check the purity and quantity of each magnetically sorted T cell population. Genomic DNA was isolated from each sorted fraction and quantified by UV absorbance on a Nanodrop 2000c. The germline ends are 15 bases apart after V is trimmed by 6 bases and J by 6 bases. CDR1 is given as WSHSY and CDR2 as SAAADI, both from the germline V gene. Measured from the cysteine to the phenylalanine, the CDR3 is 13 residues long. Solely the CDR3 DNA is kept, with 39 bases framed from the first base.

Broader findings and caveats from the paper: Incomplete sequencing was indicated by rarefaction of sorted-subset datasets, despite the large sequencing depth. Estimated clonotype richness was generally larger for naive than for memory subsets. Higher generation probabilities were observed for clonotypes shared by all four sorted-subset donors than for non-shared clonotypes. The genetic and exposure-history diversity represented was limited by the small number of donors. Across a few donors, approximately 5% of naive CD4, 3.5% of naive CD8, approximately 2.5% of memory CD4, and roughly 0.4% of memory CD8 clonotypes were shared. Sampling was restricted to blood, and TCR repertoires in tissues likely differ from the TCR repertoires found in blood. Pairwise subsampling led to the expectation that sequencing depth would affect the degree of clonotype sharing among donors.

Details on this clone: This clone's antigen is unknown. Qualities for individual bases were not recorded, and no much larger clone is one base off.

TCR CDR3 regions were amplified from genomic DNA by multiplex PCR using the deep immunoSEQ assay. Extracted genomic DNA from each cell subset was spread evenly across all wells of several immunoSEQ 96-well plates, with each plate serving as a replicate. For sorted subsets, each replicate PCR was loaded with around 220 ng genomic DNA, equivalent to about 30,000 T cell genomes. Purified libraries were measured with a Qubit 3.0 fluorometer, size-checked on a Bioanalyzer 2100, and measured again with the KAPA Library Quantification kit. A separate single-read 150-cycle Illumina NextSeq 550 flow cell was used to sequence each immunoSEQ 96-well plate. On the study's bioinformatics: The immunoSEQ output contained only junctional sequences without quality scores, so filtering could not match that applied to full-length reads. To assign V/J genes and CDR3, sequences were annotated using PyIR, a Python wrapper for IgBLAST v1.9, with IMGT germline references. Any read was removed if the V/J assignment was weak (E-value above 1e-6), the CDR3 was missing, or the read contained stop codons, out-of-frame junctions, or ambiguous translated residues. V3J clonotypes were defined as sequences sharing the same inferred V gene, J gene, and CDR3 amino acid sequence. Percentage overlap between repertoires was calculated by dividing the number of shared unique clonotypes by the size of the smaller repertoire. Repertoire richness was assessed with RTK rarefaction, the Chao1 estimator, and Recon v2.1 estimates of unobserved clonotypes. For all TCRbeta clonotypes obtained by the gDNA method from four donors, generation probabilities were computed with OLGA. This immuneACCESS table, as held by TCRdb, lists in-frame sequences with V and J called but not all clones. Of the missing ones, under half trace to an unresolved V gene in checked studies; the others have no known cause. From that table come the V and J calls and clone size; the DNA was used to work out D and trimming. The sample table lists approximately 1.5 million clones, approximately 98.5% of them with a count of one. The top ten clonotypes cover about 0.34% of the sample.

The specimen sequenced was naive CD4+ T cells sorted from blood. The intended sense of this specimen's cell subset or site label: CD45RA+ positively selected. This TCR derives from a man aged 25 to 40 in good health. Here the chain combines TRBV10-2 and TRBJ2-7; the D gene assignment is perhaps TRBD1 or TRBD2, with each matching 5 bases. The encoded CDR3 is CASRPTGEGEQYF. At the DNA level, the sequence is TGCGCCAGCAGACCCACAGGTGAGGGCGAGCAGTACTTC.